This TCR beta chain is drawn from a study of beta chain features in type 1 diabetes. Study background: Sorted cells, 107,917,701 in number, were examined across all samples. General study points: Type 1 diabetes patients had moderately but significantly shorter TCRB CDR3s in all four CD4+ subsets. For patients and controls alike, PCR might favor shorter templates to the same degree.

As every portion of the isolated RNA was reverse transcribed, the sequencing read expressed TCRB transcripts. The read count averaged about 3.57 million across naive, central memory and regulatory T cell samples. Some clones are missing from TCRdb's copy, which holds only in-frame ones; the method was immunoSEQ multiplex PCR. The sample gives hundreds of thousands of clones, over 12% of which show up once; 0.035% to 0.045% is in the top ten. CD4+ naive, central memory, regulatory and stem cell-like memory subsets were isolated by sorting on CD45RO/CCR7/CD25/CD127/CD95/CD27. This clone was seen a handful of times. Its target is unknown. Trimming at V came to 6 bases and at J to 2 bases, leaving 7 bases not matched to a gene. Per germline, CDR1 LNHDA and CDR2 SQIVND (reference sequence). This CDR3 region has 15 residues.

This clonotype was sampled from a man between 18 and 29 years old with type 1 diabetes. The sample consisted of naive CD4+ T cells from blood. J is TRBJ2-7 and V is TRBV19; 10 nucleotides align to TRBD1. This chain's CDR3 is CASRPGTGATYEQYF. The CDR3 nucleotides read TGTGCCAGTAGACCCGGGACAGGGGCCACCTACGAGCAGTACTTC.